The 8 T cell receptor beta chains listed next were all sequenced from one sample in a study of blood T cells in healthy people across ages. Then a second PCR, running roughly 7 to 12 cycles, was carried out with a sample-barcoded 5' primer and a J-beta primer mix. Using its own MiXCR run on the 5' RACE reads, TCRdb lists one record per CDR3 protein. The sample contains 1.5 million to 2 million distinct CDR3 sequences, approximately 30% of which appear only once. Sequenced sample: blood. These receptors came from a woman aged 25 to 39 in good health.

This clonotype appeared a single time. No DNA is shown, since the ends of the CDR3 on it are uncertain; the CDR3 is the one TCRdb lists. This CDR3 is CASSQGEVEQFFGPGTQYF. This chain connects TRBV3-1 to TRBJ2-4; the table's D gene call, TRBD1, was not cross checked with the DNA. Counting both end residues, the CDR3 totals 19 amino acids. Germline loops: CDR1 LGHDT, CDR2 YNNKEL (reference sequence).

CDR3 nucleotides: TGTGCCAGCAGCGCCGGGGGGGCCGTCTACAATGAGCAGTTCTTC. Amino acids: CASSAGGAVYNEQFF. The chain has TRBV7-9 and TRBJ2-1; TRBD2 agrees at 8 bases. Germline CDR1 SEHNR, CDR2 FQNEAQ (reference sequence). CDR3 size: 15 residues. Trimming cost V 5 bases and J 3 bases; bases outside gene matches: 6.

This clonotype has a count of ten or more. This chain joins TRBV18 and TRBJ2-1, with D possibly matching TRBD1 (5 bases). This CDR3 region has 14 residues. Germline V gene sequence: CDR1 KGHSH, CDR2 LQKENI. The V end was cut by 8 bases, the J end by 0 bases, with 11 bases between. The CDR3 DNA is TGTGCCAGCAGCCCAGGGAACTCCTACAATGAGCAGTTCTTC. Protein product: CASSPGNSYNEQFF.

The chain couples TRBV6-2 or TRBV6-3 to TRBJ2-1; 7 nucleotides line up with TRBD2. The CDR3 length is 12 residues. V was pared by 2 bases and J by 14 bases, with 6 bases of the junction left unmatched. Germline V CDR1 and CDR2: MNHEY, SVGEGT. Written as DNA, the CDR3 is TGTGCCAGCAGTTACGGCGGGAGAGAGGAGTTCTTC. Encoded protein: CASSYGGREEFF.

As to this clonotype: At one end the junction does not follow the germline gene, possibly because of a read error. The chain combines TRBV29-1 with TRBJ2-2, with TRBD1 as a possible D gene (6 bases). In germline, CDR1 is SQVTM, CDR2 ANQGSEA. This CDR3 has 16 residues. The CDR3 is CSVEAPGALNTGELFF. The CDR3 coding sequence is TGCAGCGTGGAAGCCCCAGGGGCTCTTAACACCGGGGAGCTGTTTTTT.

The chain has TRBV20-1 and TRBJ2-1; no clear D. Germline CDR1 DFQATT, CDR2 SNEGSKA (reference sequence). This CDR3 comprises 12 residues. Written as DNA, the CDR3 is TGCAGGGCAACGAGGAACGGGAATGAGCAGTTCTTC. Protein sequence: CRATRNGNEQFF.

This clonotype was seen at least ten times. The chain is built from TRBV29-1 and TRBJ1-1; D is uncertain. CDR3 size: 10 residues. The V gene lost 1 base and the J gene lost 4 bases, with 1 base spanning the gap. Germline V gives CDR1 SQVTM, CDR2 ANQGSEA. CDR3 DNA sequence: TGCAGCGTTGAAGTCACTGAAGCTTTCTTT. It translates to CSVEVTEAFF.

This clonotype appeared many times. V and J are TRBV7-9 and TRBJ2-7; D not certain. The CDR3 covers 14 residues. Per germline, CDR1 SEHNR and CDR2 FQNEAQ (reference sequence). Trimming cost V 1 base and J 7 bases, with 14 bases left between them. DNA of the CDR3: TGTGCCAGCAGCTTAGTAGACGGTCCTACTGAGCAGTACTTC. This translates into CASSLVDGPTEQYF. Together with reference TRBV7-9 and TRBJ2-7, the CDR3 gives the full variable domain: DTGVSQNPRHKITKRGQNVTFRCDPISEHNRLYWYRQTLGQGPEFLTYFQNEAQLEKSRLLSDRFSAERPKGSFSTLEIQRTEQGDSAMYLCASSLVDGPTEQYFGPGTRLTVT.